This entry describes one TCR beta chain. Sequenced by immunoSEQ multiplex PCR; TCRdb stores in-frame clones only, minus some. The table shows some 74,000 clones, with about nine tenths occurring only once. This entry comes from a study of T cell responses to AZD1222 COVID-19 vaccine. V lost 2 bases, J lost 4 bases, and 12 bases stayed unmatched. In germline, CDR1 is SGHNT, CDR2 YENEEA. The CDR3 length is 17 residues. The chain uses TRBV11-3 and TRBJ2-3; 7 bases are shared with TRBD2. This receptor was taken from an adult who received the AZD1222 COVID-19 vaccine. This specimen was peripheral blood, taken 28 days after the second AZD1222 dose. CDR3 DNA sequence: TGTGCCAGCAGCTTATCCTTTCGGGAGGCTGTTTCAGATACGCAGTATTTT. Protein: CASSLSFREAVSDTQYF. Full variable domain (outside the CDR3, taken from reference TRBV11-3 and TRBJ2-3): EAGVVQSPRYKIIEKKQPVAFWCNPISGHNTLYWYLQNLGQGPELLIRYENEEAVDDSQLPKDRFSAERLKGVDSTLKIQPAELGDSAVYLCASSLSFREAVSDTQYFGPGTRLTVL.